The 4 T cell receptor beta chains given below trace back to one sample, sequenced in a study of shared clonotypes between healthy human individuals. The method was immunoSEQ multiplex PCR; TCRdb's version includes in-frame clones alone and lacks a portion of them. There are over a million clones in the sample; 98% to 99% occur only once, and over 0.3% lies in the top ten. Sequences were obtained from naive CD4+ T cells sorted from blood. As for subset: CD45RA+ positively selected. The receptors derive from a man aged 25-40 years in good health.

The chain uses TRBV7-8 and TRBJ2-6; the D gene is possibly TRBD1 (5 bases). The CDR3 length is 16 residues. Germline CDR1 SGHVS, CDR2 FQNEAQ. With 0 bases removed from V and 2 bases from J, the gap between germline ends came to 8 bases. The DNA of the CDR3 is TGTGCCAGCAGCTTAGCCCAGGGTGCTGGGGCCAACGTCCTGACTTTC. Translated, it gives CASSLAQGAGANVLTF.

This clone was detected only once. V is TRBV7-8 and J is TRBJ1-2, with no clear D. Germline values: CDR1 SGHVS, CDR2 FQNEAQ. V was clipped by 5 bases and J by 4 bases, with 11 bases between them. The CDR3 is 13 residues long. The CDR3 reads CASSLPDTYGYTF. CDR3 bases: TGTGCCAGCAGCCTTCCCGACACCTATGGCTACACCTTC.

The gene calls are TRBV5-1 and TRBJ2-3; the D gene is possibly TRBD1 (6 bases). V lost 0 bases to trimming and J lost 9 bases, with 8 bases between them. The CDR3 has 12 residues. Germline V lookup: CDR1 SGHRS, CDR2 YFSETQ. CDR3 coding DNA: TGCGCCAGCAGCTTGGACAGGGAAACGCAGTATTTT. Amino acids: CASSLDRETQYF.

In regard to this clone: Additional DNA sequences in this sample encode the identical CDR3. The chain recombines TRBV18 with TRBJ2-1; TRBD2 matches 11 bases. This CDR3 spans 15 amino acids. V lost 5 bases, J lost 4 bases, and 4 bases stayed unmatched. The germline gives CDR1 KGHSH, CDR2 LQKENI. CDR3 sequence: CASSSGTSGYNEQFF. In DNA form, the CDR3 reads TGTGCCAGCTCATCCGGGACTAGCGGATACAATGAGCAGTTCTTC.